This T cell receptor beta chain derives from a study of graft-versus-host responses after intestinal transplantation. On the study more broadly: Anti-thymocyte globulin induction was given to all recipients, followed by tacrolimus and steroids for 2 to 3 years.

CDR1 is MDHEN, CDR2 SYDVKM, per germline. The length of the CDR3 is 12 residues. V was shortened by 5 bases and J by 6 bases, with 7 bases between the two germline ends. The repertoire was sequenced with immunoSEQ multiplex PCR; TCRdb's copy has only in-frame clones and lacks some. The profile covers over a thousand clones, with roughly 90% appearing a single time and over 6.5% taken by the ten largest. This specimen consisted of PBMCs, obtained 8 days after intestinal transplant. This receptor was taken from a human patient who received an intestinal transplant, so some T cells may come from the graft donor. The chain carries TRBV28 and TRBJ1-4, with D perhaps TRBD1 (6 bases). The CDR3 here is CASSRGDEKLFF. The DNA for the CDR3 is TGTGCCAGCAGTAGGGGGGATGAAAAACTGTTTTTT.